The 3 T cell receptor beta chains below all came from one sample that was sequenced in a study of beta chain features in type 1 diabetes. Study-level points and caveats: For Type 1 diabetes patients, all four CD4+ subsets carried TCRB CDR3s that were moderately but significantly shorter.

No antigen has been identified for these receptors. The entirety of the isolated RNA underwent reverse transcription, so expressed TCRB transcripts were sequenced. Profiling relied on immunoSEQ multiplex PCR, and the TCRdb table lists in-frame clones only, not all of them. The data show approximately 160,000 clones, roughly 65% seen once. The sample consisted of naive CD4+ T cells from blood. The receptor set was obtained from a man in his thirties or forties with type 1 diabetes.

The CDR3 reads CASSLAGGVETQYF. The CDR3 coding sequence is TGTGCCAGCAGCTTAGCGGGGGGCGTGGAGACCCAGTACTTC. The chain couples TRBV7-2 to TRBJ2-5; possibly TRBD1 or TRBD2 for D (6 bases each). Trimming cost V 0 bases and J 5 bases, with 10 bases left between them. CDR3 size: 14 residues. Germline CDR1 is SGHTA and CDR2 is FQGNSA.

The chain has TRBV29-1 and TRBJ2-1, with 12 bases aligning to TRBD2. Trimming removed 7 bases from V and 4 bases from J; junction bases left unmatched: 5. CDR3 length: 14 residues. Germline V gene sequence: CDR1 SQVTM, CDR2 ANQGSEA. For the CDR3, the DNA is TGCAGCGCTCGGACTAGCGGGGCTTACAATGAGCAGTTCTTC. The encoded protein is CSARTSGAYNEQFF.

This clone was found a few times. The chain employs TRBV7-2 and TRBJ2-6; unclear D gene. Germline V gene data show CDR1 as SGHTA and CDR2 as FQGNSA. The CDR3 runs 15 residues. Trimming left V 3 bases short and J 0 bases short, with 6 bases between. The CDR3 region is CASSFAISGANVLTF. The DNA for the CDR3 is TGTGCCAGCAGCTTCGCCATCTCTGGGGCCAACGTCCTGACTTTC.